These 9 T cell receptor beta chains were all obtained from the same sample, sequenced in a study of blood T cell repertoires in COVID-19. Generated by immunoSEQ multiplex PCR, the TCRdb table keeps only in-frame clones and is missing some. The sample carries 200,000 to 250,000 clones, 89% recorded once. The specimen was peripheral blood. The receptor source for this set is a woman aged 40 to 50 with acute or convalescent COVID-19.

This rearrangement joins TRBV6-1 to TRBJ1-5; 9 bases map to TRBD1. CDR1 is MNHNS and CDR2 is SASEGT in the germline V gene. Unmatched junction bases numbered 7, after V lost 4 bases and J lost 3 bases. The CDR3 has 16 amino acids. Here the CDR3 DNA reads TGTGCCAGCAGTGCTCCGGGACAGGGTTACAATCAGCCCCAGCATTTT. It encodes CASSAPGQGYNQPQHF.

The V gene is TRBV6-5, the J gene TRBJ2-5; possible D gene TRBD2, 5 bases. The V end was cut by 0 bases, the J end by 1 base, with 9 bases between. There are 15 residues in the CDR3. CDR1 is MNHEY and CDR2 is SVGAGI in the germline V gene. The chain's CDR3 is CASSYSNRGQETQYF. In DNA, the CDR3 is TGTGCCAGCAGTTACTCGAATCGGGGCCAAGAGACCCAGTACTTC.

The chain is built from TRBV19 and TRBJ1-5; 7 bases match TRBD1. Per germline, CDR1 LNHDA and CDR2 SQIVND (reference sequence). The ends lost 6 bases at V and 3 bases at J; junction bases unmatched: 8. This CDR3 comprises 15 residues. In DNA, the CDR3 is TGTGCCAGTAGCCTAATCACAGGGGACAATCAGCCCCAGCATTTT. Translation gives CASSLITGDNQPQHF.

To note about this clone: Other DNA sequences in this specimen translate into the identical CDR3. The rearrangement uses TRBV7-9 and TRBJ1-4; possible D gene TRBD1, 6 bases. Germline assignment: CDR1 SEHNR and CDR2 FQNEAQ (reference sequence). V dropped 5 bases and J dropped 3 bases, with 10 bases sitting between them. The CDR3 runs to 14 residues. The DNA for the CDR3 is TGTGCCAGCAGCCTAGGACAGTCTAATGAAAAACTGTTTTTT. It codes for CASSLGQSNEKLFF.

The table lists this clone with a count of one. This chain uses TRBV24-1 with TRBJ2-7; a possible D gene is TRBD2 (5 bases). This CDR3 contains 12 residues. The germline V gene encodes CDR1 KGHDR and CDR2 SFDVKD. Deletions cut 0 bases from V and 9 bases from J, with 8 bases between. DNA of the CDR3: TGTGCCACCAGTGATTTGTTCGGGGTGCAGTACGTC. Protein: CATSDLFGVQYV.

This clone was counted a single time. This chain links TRBV2 with TRBJ1-3; TRBD1 matches 7 bases. V shed 9 bases, J shed 4 bases, and the junction held 6 bases outside the gene matches. Germline values: CDR1 SNHLY, CDR2 FYNNEI. The CDR3 spans 13 residues. In DNA form, the CDR3 reads TGTGCCAGTATAAAGACAGGGGGAAACACCATATATTTT. It translates to CASIKTGGNTIYF.

The V call is TRBV11-3, the J call TRBJ1-2, with 7 bases fitting TRBD1. The germline gives CDR1 SGHNT, CDR2 YENEEA. The CDR3 runs 16 residues. V gave up 1 base and J gave up 6 bases; unmatched junction bases: 11. CDR3: CASSLGCKTGSNGYTF. DNA for the CDR3: TGTGCCAGCAGCTTAGGCTGTAAGACAGGGTCCAATGGCTACACCTTC. The whole variable domain, remainder taken from reference TRBV11-3 and TRBJ1-2, is EAGVVQSPRYKIIEKKQPVAFWCNPISGHNTLYWYLQNLGQGPELLIRYENEEAVDDSQLPKDRFSAERLKGVDSTLKIQPAELGDSAVYLCASSLGCKTGSNGYTFGSGTRLTVV.

This clone is a singleton in its sample. This chain connects TRBV7-7 to TRBJ2-2, with D perhaps matching TRBD2 (6 bases). V lost 5 bases, J lost 7 bases, and 17 bases lay in between. From germline, CDR1 is SSHAT and CDR2 FNYEAQ (reference sequence). This CDR3 comprises 15 residues. In DNA form, the CDR3 reads TGTGCCAGCAGCCCAATCGTGGGGGGAATCGGGGAGCTGTTTTTT. Residues: CASSPIVGGIGELFF.

The CDR3 sequence: CASSFSGELFF. Written as DNA, the CDR3 is TGTGCCAGCAGTTTCAGCGGGGAGCTGTTTTTT. The genes are TRBV12-3 or TRBV12-4 and TRBJ2-2; D remains ambiguous. V was trimmed by 3 bases and J by 7 bases, leaving 3 bases between them. The CDR3 contains 11 residues.